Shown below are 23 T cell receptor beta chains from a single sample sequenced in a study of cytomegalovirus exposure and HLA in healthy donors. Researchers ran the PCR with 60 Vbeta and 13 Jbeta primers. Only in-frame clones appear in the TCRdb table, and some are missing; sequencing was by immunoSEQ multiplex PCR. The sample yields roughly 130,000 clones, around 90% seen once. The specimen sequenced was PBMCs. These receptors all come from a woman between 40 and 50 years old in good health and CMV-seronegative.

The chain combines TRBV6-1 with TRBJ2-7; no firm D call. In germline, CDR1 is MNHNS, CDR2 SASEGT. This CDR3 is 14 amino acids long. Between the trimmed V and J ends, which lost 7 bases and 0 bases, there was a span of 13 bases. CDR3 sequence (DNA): TGTGCCAGCACTGCGGTTGATAGCTCCTACGAGCAGTACTTC. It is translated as CASTAVDSSYEQYF.

CDR3: CASSTSGIGEQYF. CDR3 DNA sequence: TGTGCCAGTAGTACTAGCGGGATCGGTGAGCAGTACTTC. The V gene is TRBV19, the J gene TRBJ2-7; 9 bases agree with TRBD2. V trimming: 4 bases; J trimming: 7 bases; junction bases outside the gene matches: 5. The V gene's germline CDR1 is LNHDA and CDR2 SQIVND (reference sequence). CDR3 length: 13 residues.

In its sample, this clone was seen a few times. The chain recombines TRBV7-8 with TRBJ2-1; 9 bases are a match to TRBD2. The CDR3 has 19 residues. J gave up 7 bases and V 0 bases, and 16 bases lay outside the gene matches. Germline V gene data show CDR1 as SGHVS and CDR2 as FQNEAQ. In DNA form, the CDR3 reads TGTGCCAGCAGCTTAGCTGGGATGCGCGGGAGGGCCGTCGCGAATGAGCAGTTCTTC. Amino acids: CASSLAGMRGRAVANEQFF.

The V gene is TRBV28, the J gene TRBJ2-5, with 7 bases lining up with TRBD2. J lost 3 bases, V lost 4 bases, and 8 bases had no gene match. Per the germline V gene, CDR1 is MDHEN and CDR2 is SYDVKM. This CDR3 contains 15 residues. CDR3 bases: TGTGCCAGCAGTTCGGGGGAGGGCTGGAAAGAGACCCAGTACTTC. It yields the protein CASSSGEGWKETQYF.

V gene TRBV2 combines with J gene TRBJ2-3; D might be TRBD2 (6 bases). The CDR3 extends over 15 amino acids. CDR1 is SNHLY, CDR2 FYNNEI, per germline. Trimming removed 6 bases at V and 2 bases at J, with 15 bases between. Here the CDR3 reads CASSGGDFFTDTQYF. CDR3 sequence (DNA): TGTGCCAGCAGCGGGGGTGACTTCTTCACAGATACGCAGTATTTT.

For the CDR3, the DNA is TGTGCCAGCAGCTTAGATCATAGGACTAAGCAGTACTTC. Its protein is CASSLDHRTKQYF. The chain is built from TRBV27 and TRBJ2-7; a possible D gene is TRBD2 (6 bases). The CDR3 runs 13 residues. The ends were cut back, 6 bases at V and 8 bases at J, with 17 bases in the middle. From germline, CDR1 is MNHEY and CDR2 SMNVEV (reference sequence).

The chain's CDR3 is CASSPSSTNTEAFF. CDR3 DNA sequence: TGTGCCAGCTCACCGTCCAGTACAAACACTGAAGCTTTCTTT. The V call is TRBV18, the J call TRBJ1-1; D is uncertain. Trimming cost V 3 bases and J 2 bases, with 10 bases left between them. Germline V gene data show CDR1 as KGHSH and CDR2 as LQKENI. The CDR3 extends over 14 amino acids. Based on the CDR3 plus reference TRBV18 and TRBJ1-1, the full variable domain is NAGVMQNPRHLVRRRGQEARLRCSPMKGHSHVYWYRQLPEEGLKFMVYLQKENIIDESGMPKERFSAEFPKEGPSILRIQQVVRGDSAAYFCASSPSSTNTEAFFGQGTRLTVV.

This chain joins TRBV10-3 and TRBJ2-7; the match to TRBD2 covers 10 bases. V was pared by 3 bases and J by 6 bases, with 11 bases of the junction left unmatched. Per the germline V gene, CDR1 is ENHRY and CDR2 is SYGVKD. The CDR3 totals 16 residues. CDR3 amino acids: CAISDLLAGEGGEQYF. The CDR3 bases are TGTGCCATCAGTGATCTTCTAGCGGGAGAGGGTGGCGAGCAGTACTTC.

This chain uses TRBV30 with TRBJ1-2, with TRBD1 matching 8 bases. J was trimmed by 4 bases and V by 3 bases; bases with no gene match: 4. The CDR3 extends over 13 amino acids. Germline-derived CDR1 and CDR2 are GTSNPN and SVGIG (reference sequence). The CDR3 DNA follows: TGTGCCTGGAGGGACAGGGTCGGCTATGGCTACACCTTC. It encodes CAWRDRVGYGYTF.

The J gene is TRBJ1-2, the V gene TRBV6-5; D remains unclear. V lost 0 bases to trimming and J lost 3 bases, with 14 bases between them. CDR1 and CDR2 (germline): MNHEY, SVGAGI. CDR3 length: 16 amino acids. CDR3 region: CASSYSPVTEHYGYTF. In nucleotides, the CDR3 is TGTGCCAGCAGTTACTCGCCCGTAACAGAGCACTATGGCTACACCTTC.

CDR3 DNA: TGTGCCAGCGGCGCAGGGGGTGCTATCACTGAAGCTTTCTTT. This translates into CASGAGGAITEAFF. V usage is TRBV28 and J usage is TRBJ1-1; 7 bases match TRBD1. Germline lookup yields CDR1 MDHEN and CDR2 SYDVKM. The CDR3 runs to 14 residues. V trimming: 8 bases; J trimming: 4 bases; junction bases outside the gene matches: 10.

The DNA for the CDR3 is TGCAGCGTTGAAGGGGGGGACCCGATCCAGTACTTC. Encoded protein: CSVEGGDPIQYF. The genes are TRBV29-1 and TRBJ2-4, with D possibly TRBD2 on 6 matching bases. This CDR3 is built from 12 residues. Trimming removed 1 base at V and 13 bases at J, with 14 bases between. Per the germline V gene, CDR1 is SQVTM and CDR2 is ANQGSEA.

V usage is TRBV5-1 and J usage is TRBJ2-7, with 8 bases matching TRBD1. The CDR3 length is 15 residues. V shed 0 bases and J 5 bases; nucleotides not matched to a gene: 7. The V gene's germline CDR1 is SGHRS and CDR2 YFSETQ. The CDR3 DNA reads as TGCGCCAGCAGCTTGGTTGGACAGGGCCCTCACGAGCAGTACTTC. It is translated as CASSLVGQGPHEQYF.

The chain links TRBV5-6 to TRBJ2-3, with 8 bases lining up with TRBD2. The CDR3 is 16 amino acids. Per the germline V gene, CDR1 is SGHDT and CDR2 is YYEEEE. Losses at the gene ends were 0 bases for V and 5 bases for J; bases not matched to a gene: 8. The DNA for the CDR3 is TGTGCCAGCAGCTTGGTCGCTAGCGGGTGGGTAGATACGCAGTATTTT. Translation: CASSLVASGWVDTQYF.

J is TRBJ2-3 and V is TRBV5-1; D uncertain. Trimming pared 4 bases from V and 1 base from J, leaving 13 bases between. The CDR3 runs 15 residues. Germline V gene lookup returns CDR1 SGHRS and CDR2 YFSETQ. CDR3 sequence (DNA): TGCGCCAGCAGCCCACAACGACTCCGCACAGATACGCAGTATTTT. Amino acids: CASSPQRLRTDTQYF. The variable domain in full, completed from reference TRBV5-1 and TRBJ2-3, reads KAGVTQTPRYLIKTRGQQVTLSCSPISGHRSVSWYQQTPGQGLQFLFEYFSETQRNKGNFPGRFSGRQFSNSRSEMNVSTLELGDSALYLCASSPQRLRTDTQYFGPGTRLTVL.

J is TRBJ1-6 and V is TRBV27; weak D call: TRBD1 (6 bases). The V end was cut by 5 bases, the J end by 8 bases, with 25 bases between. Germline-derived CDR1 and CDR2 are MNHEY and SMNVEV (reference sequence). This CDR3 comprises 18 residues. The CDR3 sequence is CASSPRFAPTGWYSPLHF. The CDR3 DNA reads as TGTGCCAGCAGTCCCCGGTTTGCCCCCACAGGGTGGTATTCACCCCTCCACTTT.

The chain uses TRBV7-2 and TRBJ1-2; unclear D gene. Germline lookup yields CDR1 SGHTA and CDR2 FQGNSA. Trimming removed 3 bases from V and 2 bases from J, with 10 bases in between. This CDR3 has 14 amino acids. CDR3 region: CASSFAGGNYGYTF. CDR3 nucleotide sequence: TGTGCCAGCAGCTTCGCTGGAGGAAACTATGGCTACACCTTC. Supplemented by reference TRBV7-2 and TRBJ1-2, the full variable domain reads GAGVSQSPSNKVTEKGKDVELRCDPISGHTALYWYRQSLGQGLEFLIYFQGNSAPDKSGLPSDRFSAERTGGSVSTLTIQRTQQEDSAVYLCASSFAGGNYGYTFGSGTRLTVV.

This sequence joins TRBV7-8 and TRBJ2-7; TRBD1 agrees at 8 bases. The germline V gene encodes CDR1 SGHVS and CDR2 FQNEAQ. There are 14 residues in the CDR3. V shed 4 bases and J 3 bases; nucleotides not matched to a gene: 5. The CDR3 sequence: CASSWTGINYEQYF. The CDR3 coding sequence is TGTGCCAGCAGCTGGACAGGGATCAACTACGAGCAGTACTTC.

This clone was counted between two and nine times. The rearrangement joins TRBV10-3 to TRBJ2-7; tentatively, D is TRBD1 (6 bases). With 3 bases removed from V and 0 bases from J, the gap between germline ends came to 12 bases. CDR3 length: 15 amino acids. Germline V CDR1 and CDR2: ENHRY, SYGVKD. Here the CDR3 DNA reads TGTGCCATCAGTGAACCCCGGGACAACTCCTACGAGCAGTACTTC. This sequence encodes CAISEPRDNSYEQYF.

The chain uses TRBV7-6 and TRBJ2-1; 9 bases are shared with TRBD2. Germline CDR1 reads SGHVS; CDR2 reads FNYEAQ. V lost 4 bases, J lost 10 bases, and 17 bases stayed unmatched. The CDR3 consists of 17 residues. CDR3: CASSSSQGGREGREQFF. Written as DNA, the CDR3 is TGTGCCAGCAGCTCGTCCCAGGGCGGGCGGGAGGGCCGAGAGCAGTTCTTC.

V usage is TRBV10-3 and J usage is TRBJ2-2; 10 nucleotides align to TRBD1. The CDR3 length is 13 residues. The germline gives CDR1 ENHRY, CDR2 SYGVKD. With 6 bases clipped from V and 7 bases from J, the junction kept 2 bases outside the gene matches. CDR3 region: CAIRDRGNGELFF. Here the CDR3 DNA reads TGTGCCATCAGGGACAGGGGGAACGGGGAGCTGTTTTTT.

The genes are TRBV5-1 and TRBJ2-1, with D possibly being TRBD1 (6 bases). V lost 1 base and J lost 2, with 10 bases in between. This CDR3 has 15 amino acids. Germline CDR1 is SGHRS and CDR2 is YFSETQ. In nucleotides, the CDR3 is TGCGCCAGCAGCTTGTTCAACAGGGCCTACAATGAGCAGTTCTTC. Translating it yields CASSLFNRAYNEQFF.

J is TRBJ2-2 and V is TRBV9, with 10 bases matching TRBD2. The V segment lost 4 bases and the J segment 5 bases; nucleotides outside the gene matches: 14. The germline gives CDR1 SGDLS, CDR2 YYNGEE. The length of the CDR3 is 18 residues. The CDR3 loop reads CASSSPSGTSVRTGELFF. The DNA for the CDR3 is TGTGCCAGCAGCTCACCGTCCGGGACTAGCGTTCGAACCGGGGAGCTGTTTTTT.